These 29 T cell receptor beta chains came from one sample sequenced in a study of T cells after yellow fever vaccination. TCRdb used MiXCR to reprocess the 5' RACE reads, holding one entry per CDR3 protein. This sample yields about 310,000 distinct CDR3 sequences, of which approximately 3.8% are seen a single time; 20% to 25% belongs to the top ten. Sequencing used PBMCs, obtained on the day of the yellow fever booster vaccination. The source is a man between 18 and 29 years old who received the YFV17D yellow fever vaccine.

This clonotype has more than one count but fewer than ten. CDR3 amino acids: CSAQGFTEAFF. The DNA for the CDR3 is TGCAGTGCGCAGGGTTTCACTGAAGCTTTCTTT. The chain recombines TRBV20-1 with TRBJ1-1, with a tentative D call TRBD1 (5 bases). This CDR3 is 11 amino acids long. V lost 6 bases to trimming and J lost 4 bases, with 9 bases between them. Germline assignment: CDR1 DFQATT and CDR2 SNEGSKA (reference sequence).

In this sample, this clonotype turned up a few times. The chain is built from TRBV2 and TRBJ2-3, with D unclear. V was clipped by 3 bases and J by 4 bases, with 14 bases between them. Germline lookup yields CDR1 SNHLY and CDR2 FYNNEI. The CDR3 consists of 15 residues. DNA of the CDR3: TGTGCCAGCAGTGACGCCCAGCTAAGGTCAGATACGCAGTATTTT. Encoded protein: CASSDAQLRSDTQYF.

There are many counts of this clonotype. This chain joins TRBV7-3 and TRBJ2-5; D call uncertain. Trimming removed 0 bases at V and 5 bases at J, with 10 bases between. The CDR3 sequence is 14 residues long. Germline V lookup: CDR1 SGHTA, CDR2 FQGTGA. CDR3 in DNA: TGTGCCAGCAGCTTAACGACACCCGGGGAGACCCAGTACTTC. It translates to CASSLTTPGETQYF.

V and J are TRBV29-1 and TRBJ2-6; 9 nucleotides line up with TRBD1. Germline V gene lookup returns CDR1 SQVTM and CDR2 ANQGSEA. With V trimmed by 0 bases and J by 4 bases, 7 bases remained unmatched. CDR3 length equals 17 residues. The CDR3 coding sequence is TGCAGCGTTGAAGATATAAACAGGGGGCCGGGGGCCAACGTCCTGACTTTC. Encoded protein: CSVEDINRGPGANVLTF. The complete variable domain, with remaining parts taken from reference TRBV29-1 and TRBJ2-6, reads SAVISQKPSRDICQRGTSLTIQCQVDSQVTMMFWYRQQPGQSLTLIATANQGSEATYESGFVIDKFPISRPNLTFSTLTVSNMSPEDSSIYLCSVEDINRGPGANVLTFGAGSRLTVL.

In its sample, this clonotype was seen many times. The V gene is TRBV4-1, the J gene TRBJ2-1, with a tentative D call TRBD1 (8 bases). CDR1 is MGHRA and CDR2 is YSYEKL in the germline V gene. The CDR3 runs to 16 residues. The germline V and J ends were trimmed by 1 base and 7 bases, with 17 bases remaining between them. The CDR3 region is CASSQADRGLRNEQFF. Here the CDR3 DNA reads TGCGCCAGCAGCCAAGCCGACAGGGGACTAAGGAATGAGCAGTTCTTC.

This clonotype was picked up many times. The J gene is TRBJ2-2, the V gene TRBV10-3, with TRBD2 matching over 12 bases. Germline trimming cut 8 bases from V and 4 bases from J; bases unmatched to any gene: 8. Germline V gives CDR1 ENHRY, CDR2 SYGVKD. The CDR3 runs to 16 residues. DNA of the CDR3: TGTGCCATCCGGACTAGCGGGGTCTCGAGCACCGGGGAGCTGTTTTTT. Amino acids: CAIRTSGVSSTGELFF.

V and J are TRBV4-1 and TRBJ1-2; D call uncertain. CDR1 and CDR2 from the germline V gene are MGHRA and YSYEKL. The CDR3 covers 15 residues. Trimming removed 0 bases from V and 0 bases from J, with 8 bases in between. CDR3 DNA: TGCGCCAGCAGCCAAGAACCGGTTGCTAACTATGGCTACACCTTC. Its protein product is CASSQEPVANYGYTF.

The table lists this clonotype with many counts. The chain has TRBV4-1 and TRBJ2-3; D is possibly TRBD2 (6 bases). The CDR3 runs to 13 residues. CDR1 and CDR2 (germline): MGHRA, YSYEKL. Trimming shortened V by 8 bases and J by 5 bases, and 14 bases separated the two germline ends. CDR3 residues: CASAGQVRDTQYF. The CDR3 DNA sequence: TGCGCCAGCGCGGGGCAGGTTCGAGATACGCAGTATTTT.

The J gene is TRBJ2-5, the V gene TRBV14, with TRBD2 as a possible D gene (5 bases). The CDR3 has 15 residues. The germline V and J ends were trimmed by 1 base and 5 bases, with 14 bases remaining between them. CDR1 is SGHDN, CDR2 FVKESK, per germline. DNA of the CDR3: TGTGCCAGCAGCCAAGCACTTTTCGGACTGGAGACCCAGTACTTC. Encoded protein: CASSQALFGLETQYF.

The CDR3 region is CASSQVLQGTYEQYF. For the CDR3, the DNA is TGCGCCAGCAGCCAAGTCTTACAGGGGACCTACGAGCAGTACTTC. This rearrangement joins TRBV4-1 to TRBJ2-7; 7 bases fit TRBD1. Germline CDR1 reads MGHRA; CDR2 reads YSYEKL. V was clipped by 1 base and J by 2 bases; unmatched bases: 5. The CDR3 extends over 15 amino acids.

This clonotype was seen ten or more times. V and J are TRBV6-5 and TRBJ2-3; weak D call: TRBD1 (5 bases). The germline CDR1 and CDR2 sequences are MNHEY and SVGAGI. The length of the CDR3 is 15 residues. Trimming shortened V by 2 bases and J by 0 bases, and 9 bases separated the two germline ends. The CDR3 loop reads CASSYRGFSTDTQYF. The CDR3, as DNA: TGTGCCAGCAGTTACAGGGGCTTTAGCACAGATACGCAGTATTTT.

This clonotype was counted ten times or more. The rearrangement links TRBV6-5 to TRBJ2-4; D gene ambiguous. Germline lookup yields CDR1 MNHEY and CDR2 SVGAGI. This CDR3 has 15 amino acids. V shed 5 bases and J shed 4 bases, with 15 bases lying between them. This chain's CDR3 is CASSPRATGKNIQYF. The CDR3 DNA follows: TGTGCCAGCAGTCCCCGGGCCACCGGGAAAAACATTCAGTACTTC.

This clonotype was counted only a few times. The rearrangement links TRBV19 to TRBJ1-1, with TRBD1 identical over 10 bases. Unmatched junction bases numbered 7, after V lost 5 bases and J lost 4 bases. The CDR3 is 15 residues long. Germline V lookup: CDR1 LNHDA, CDR2 SQIVND (reference sequence). The DNA of the CDR3 is TGTGCCAGTAGTCCATGGGACAGGGGTACCACTGAAGCTTTCTTT. Amino acids: CASSPWDRGTTEAFF.

This clonotype was seen repeatedly, ten times or more. The CDR3 loop is CASSLFGGNEQFF. The CDR3, as DNA: TGTGCCAGCAGCTTATTTGGGGGCAATGAGCAGTTCTTC. J is TRBJ2-1 and V is TRBV7-2; the D gene could be TRBD1 or TRBD2 (5 bases each). This CDR3 contains 13 residues. Germline-derived CDR1 and CDR2 are SGHTA and FQGNSA. V shed 2 bases and J shed 6 bases, with 8 bases lying between them.

This rearrangement joins TRBV20-1 to TRBJ2-5; perhaps TRBD1 as D (5 bases). Trimming cost V 4 bases and J 3 bases, with 9 bases left between them. Germline CDR1 reads DFQATT; CDR2 reads SNEGSKA (reference sequence). This CDR3 is built from 12 residues. CDR3: CSANTGEETQYF. CDR3 bases: TGCAGTGCTAACACAGGTGAAGAGACCCAGTACTTC.

The sample holds many counts of this clonotype. This chain connects TRBV6-2 or TRBV6-3 to TRBJ1-1, with D uncertain. V was trimmed by 2 bases and J by 1 base, leaving 8 bases between them. The CDR3 spans 14 residues. Germline V CDR1 and CDR2: MNHEY, SVGEGT. CDR3 DNA: TGTGCCAGCAGTTACGGTGGCTCGAACACTGAAGCTTTCTTT. This translates into CASSYGGSNTEAFF.

This clonotype appeared many times. The chain joins TRBV7-3 to TRBJ2-5, with D maybe TRBD2 (7 bases). V gave up 5 bases and J gave up 5 bases, with 18 bases separating them. The CDR3 is 15 residues long. CDR1 is SGHTA and CDR2 is FQGTGA in the germline V gene. Here the CDR3 DNA reads TGTGCCAGCAGCCGAAGGGCGGGGGCAACGGAGACCCAGTACTTC. Amino acids: CASSRRAGATETQYF.

This chain joins TRBV7-6 and TRBJ2-2; the D call may be TRBD1 or TRBD2 (5 bases each). The length of the CDR3 is 13 residues. Trimming stripped 5 bases from V and 5 bases from J, with 9 bases between. Germline V lookup: CDR1 SGHVS, CDR2 FNYEAQ. In nucleotides, the CDR3 is TGTGCCAGCAGCCCCAGGGAGACCGGGGAGCTGTTTTTT. Protein sequence: CASSPRETGELFF.

This clonotype was counted a few times. The chain recombines TRBV29-1 with TRBJ1-5; possible D gene TRBD1, 5 bases. With 6 bases removed from V and 5 bases from J, the gap between germline ends came to 14 bases. Germline V lookup: CDR1 SQVTM, CDR2 ANQGSEA. CDR3 size: 13 residues. CDR3 coding DNA: TGCAGCGTGGGGACCGGCCGTCATCAGCCCCAGCATTTT. Its translation is CSVGTGRHQPQHF.

This chain links TRBV5-1 with TRBJ2-7; D gene uncertain. Deletions cut 0 bases from V and 2 bases from J, with 12 bases between. CDR3 length: 15 amino acids. CDR1 and CDR2 (germline): SGHRS, YFSETQ. The CDR3 DNA reads TGCGCCAGCAGCTTGGCCCAGCGATCCACCTACGAGCAGTACTTC. Translating it yields CASSLAQRSTYEQYF.

The V gene is TRBV4-3, the J gene TRBJ2-1; 7 nucleotides match TRBD2. V dropped 5 bases and J dropped 8; count of bases not matched to a gene: 9. Germline V gives CDR1 LGHNA, CDR2 YSLEER. This CDR3 has 14 amino acids. The CDR3 reads CASSSGVRGDEQFF. As DNA, the CDR3 is TGCGCCAGCAGCTCTGGGGTCCGGGGGGATGAGCAGTTCTTC.

This clonotype was seen more than once but under ten times. The chain couples TRBV12-3 or TRBV12-4 to TRBJ2-7, with D perhaps TRBD2 (6 bases). The V gene lost 6 bases and the J gene lost 0 bases, with 12 bases spanning the gap. CDR3 size: 14 residues. The CDR3 DNA sequence: TGTGCCAGCAGCTCTAGCGATAGCTCCTACGAGCAGTACGTC. Translated: CASSSSDSSYEQYV.

This clonotype has just a few counts. The genes are TRBV29-1 and TRBJ2-7, with D tentatively TRBD1 (6 bases). Trimming cost V 0 bases and J 3 bases, with 12 bases left between them. The CDR3 is 14 residues long. Germline values: CDR1 SQVTM, CDR2 ANQGSEA. The CDR3 region has the DNA TGCAGCGTTGAAGATCCCAGGGGCGGCTACGAGCAGTACTTC. Its protein product is CSVEDPRGGYEQYF.

This clonotype was recorded a few times. The chain carries TRBV3-1 and TRBJ2-5, with 10 bases lining up with TRBD2. The germline V gene has CDR1 LGHDT and CDR2 YNNKEL (reference sequence). Trimming took 4 bases from V and 1 from J; bases not matched to a gene: 3. The CDR3 contains 15 residues. The DNA for the CDR3 is TGTGCCAGCAGCCGAAGCGGGGGGGCCCAAGAGACCCAGTACTTC. This codes for CASSRSGGAQETQYF.

The table lists this clonotype with a few counts. The chain recombines TRBV4-1 with TRBJ1-2, with D unresolved. Trimming shortened V by 1 base and J by 8 bases, and 8 bases separated the two germline ends. From germline, CDR1 is MGHRA and CDR2 YSYEKL. The CDR3 is made up of 12 amino acids. The CDR3 is CASSQGTVGYTF. The CDR3 bases are TGCGCCAGCAGCCAAGGAACAGTCGGCTACACCTTC.

This clonotype came up a few times. The chain links TRBV2 to TRBJ2-3, with D possibly TRBD2 on 5 matching bases. This CDR3 region has 15 residues. Germline V lookup: CDR1 SNHLY, CDR2 FYNNEI. Trimming pared 6 bases from V and 8 bases from J, leaving 21 bases between. For the CDR3, the DNA is TGTGCCAGCAGCGGACCAGGAGGCCGGGGAAGTACGCAGTATTTT. Translation: CASSGPGGRGSTQYF.

This clonotype was observed many times. V gene TRBV20-1 combines with J gene TRBJ2-5; 13 nucleotides line up with TRBD2. V lost 4 bases to trimming and J lost 4 bases; unmatched junction nucleotides: 3. Germline-derived CDR1 and CDR2 are DFQATT and SNEGSKA (reference sequence). The CDR3 is 14 amino acids. This CDR3 reads CSAIGLAGVETQYF. The CDR3 bases are TGCAGTGCTATCGGACTAGCGGGGGTAGAGACCCAGTACTTC.

This chain joins TRBV9 and TRBJ1-1, with a possible D match to TRBD1 (5 bases). This CDR3 is 15 amino acids long. Germline CDR1 and CDR2: SGDLS and YYNGEE. Trimming cost V 0 bases and J 3 bases, with 12 bases left between them. The CDR3 coding sequence is TGTGCCAGCAGCGTAGAGGTAGGGGAGTACACTGAAGCTTTCTTT. The encoded protein is CASSVEVGEYTEAFF.

This clonotype has at least ten counts. V is TRBV5-6 and J is TRBJ1-3; D is ambiguous. This CDR3 spans 13 amino acids. Germline loops: CDR1 SGHDT, CDR2 YYEEEE. V lost 0 bases, J lost 7 bases, and 8 bases lay in between. Here the CDR3 DNA reads TGTGCCAGCAGCTTGGCTACCAGGAACACCATATATTTT. Translated: CASSLATRNTIYF.